The text below deals with one T cell receptor beta chain. The data stem from a study of T cells in Graves' hyperthyroidism and ophthalmopathy. J was trimmed by 4 bases and V by 0 bases; bases with no gene match: 8. The CDR3 is 16 residues long. The germline gives CDR1 SGHRS, CDR2 YFSETQ. Researchers amplified the TCR beta CDR3 regions from RNA transcripts. TCR CDR3 underwent first-round RT-PCR with the HTBI primer set. TCRdb reanalysed the multiplex PCR reads using MiXCR and keeps one entry per CDR3 protein. The sample records hundreds of thousands of distinct CDR3 sequences, nearly 20% being singletons.

The gene calls are TRBV5-1 and TRBJ2-7, with 9 nucleotides matching TRBD2. The source of this sequence is a man aged 40-49 years with Graves' ophthalmopathy. The source material was blood. This chain's CDR3 is CASSLGSGGRGYEQYF. CDR3 bases: TGCGCCAGCAGCTTGGGTTCGGGCGGGAGGGGATACGAGCAGTACTTC.